The 7 T cell receptor beta chains presented below share a single source sample, sequenced in a study of cytomegalovirus exposure and HLA in healthy donors. The PCR contained 60 Vbeta and 13 Jbeta primers. The table came from immunoSEQ multiplex PCR; TCRdb's copy has only in-frame clones and leaves some out. Among around 140,000 clones listed, 75% to 85% were seen once. Sequenced: PBMCs. The receptors were sampled from a woman between 18 and 29 years old in good health and CMV-seropositive.

The rearrangement joins TRBV6-5 to TRBJ1-3; no firm D call. CDR1 and CDR2 (germline): MNHEY, SVGAGI. The CDR3 length is 15 residues. V was shortened by 2 bases and J by 0 bases, with 8 bases between the two germline ends. CDR3 bases: TGTGCCAGCAGTTACCTATCAAGCTCTGGAAACACCATATATTTT. Translation gives CASSYLSSSGNTIYF.

The CDR3 DNA reads as TGTGCCAGCAGCGGGGGACTAGCGGGGCCCTACGAGCAGTACTTC. Translating it yields CASSGGLAGPYEQYF. J is TRBJ2-7 and V is TRBV11-2; 13 bases map to TRBD2. Germline V lookup: CDR1 SGHAT, CDR2 FQNNGV. CDR3 length equals 15 residues. Losses at the gene ends were 5 bases for V and 2 bases for J; bases not matched to a gene: 3.

This clone was observed a few times. The chain links TRBV10-2 to TRBJ2-7; TRBD1 matches at 10 bases. Germline trimming cut 4 bases from V and 4 bases from J; bases unmatched to any gene: 4. This CDR3 is 14 amino acids long. CDR1 and CDR2 (germline): WSHSY, SAAADI. Here the CDR3 DNA reads TGCGCCAGCAGTGGGGACAGGGGAAGGTACGAGCAGTACTTC. Its protein product is CASSGDRGRYEQYF.

The rearrangement joins TRBV25-1 to TRBJ1-3; 7 nucleotides agree with TRBD1. The CDR3 has 14 residues. Germline V gene sequence: CDR1 MGHDK, CDR2 SYGVNS. The V segment lost 6 bases and the J segment 2 bases; nucleotides outside the gene matches: 4. CDR3 amino acids: CASSKTGTGNTIYF. The CDR3 DNA is TGTGCCAGCAGCAAGACAGGGACTGGAAACACCATATATTTT.

This clone was seen more than once but under ten times. The V call is TRBV5-1, the J call TRBJ1-2; no definite D call. Germline loops: CDR1 SGHRS, CDR2 YFSETQ. The V end was cut by 0 bases, the J end by 3 bases, with 9 bases between. This CDR3 spans 14 amino acids. DNA of the CDR3: TGCGCCAGCAGCTTGGCGGGGTTGGACTATGGCTACACCTTC. It translates to CASSLAGLDYGYTF.

This clone showed up just once. The chain employs TRBV10-1 and TRBJ2-5, with TRBD2 matching over 7 bases. This CDR3 comprises 16 residues. The trim removed 0 bases at V and 6 bases at J, leaving 10 bases unmatched. Germline V gene data show CDR1 as WNHNN and CDR2 as SYGVQD (reference sequence). CDR3 DNA sequence: TGCGCCAGCAGTGAGTCGGGGAGCGGGGCCAGGAAGACCCAGTACTTC. This sequence encodes CASSESGSGARKTQYF.

This clone was recorded a few times. The CDR3 coding sequence is TGTGCCAGCACCGGGAGGACCGACTCTGGAAACACCATATATTTT. Translation: CASTGRTDSGNTIYF. V is TRBV6-6 and J is TRBJ1-3; D gene ambiguous. This CDR3 comprises 15 residues. The germline V gene has CDR1 MNHNY and CDR2 SVGAGI (reference sequence). The V end was cut by 7 bases, the J end by 0 bases, with 13 bases between.